The present T cell receptor (beta chain) was sequenced within a study of T cell responses to AZD1222 COVID-19 vaccine. Study-level points and caveats: Scientists sampled the repertoires only once the peak T cell response had passed. In a largely white British group with more females than males, clonal diversity was possibly underestimated. In the spike-specific TCR repertoire, nearly half reportedly target unmutated variant regions.

This clone was detected only once. Its antigen is as yet unknown. Pooled in the analysis were second doses at about 4 or about 12 weeks. The CDR3 sequence is 11 residues long. V lost 7 bases to trimming and J lost 4 bases, with 7 bases between them. Data came from immunoSEQ multiplex PCR; TCRdb stores just in-frame clones and leaves some out. The data show some 200,000 clones, more than 75% seen once. The TCR originated in an adult who received the AZD1222 COVID-19 vaccine. The sample here was peripheral blood, taken 28 days after the second AZD1222 dose. The rearrangement uses TRBV12-3 or TRBV12-4 and TRBJ1-1; D uncertain. CDR3 sequence: CASTQVTEAFF. The CDR3 bases are TGTGCCAGCACCCAGGTCACTGAAGCTTTCTTT.